This entry lists 11 T cell receptor beta chains sequenced from one sample in a study of Ad26.COV2.S vaccination and SARS-CoV-2 variants. Profiled with immunoSEQ multiplex PCR; TCRdb holds only in-frame clones, not every one. The sample holds 440,000 or so clones; around 90% are singletons and the top ten take roughly 3.9%. The treatment denotes: 15 to 20 received Ad26.COV2.S at low or high dose, single or two shots; 5 received placebo; per-sample allocation not given. Each sample was drawn 63 days after the first injection (of vaccine or placebo). The sample in question was peripheral blood, obtained in a trial of Ad26.COV2.S vaccine versus placebo. These receptors all stem from a person aged 18-65 years who received the Ad26.COV2.S COVID-19 vaccine or a placebo.

V gene TRBV19 combines with J gene TRBJ2-7; D remains unclear. V shed 4 bases and J shed 10 bases, with 20 bases lying between them. Germline CDR1 reads LNHDA; CDR2 reads SQIVND (reference sequence). The CDR3 consists of 14 residues. The CDR3, as DNA: TGTGCCAGTAGTACCGGCAGGACCTCCGAACTTCAGTACTTC. Translated, it gives CASSTGRTSELQYF. The full variable domain, in which reference TRBV19 and TRBJ2-7 provide the parts outside the CDR3, is DGGITQSPKYLFRKEGQNVTLSCEQNLNHDAMYWYRQDPGQGLRLIYYSQIVNDFQKGDIAEGYSVSREKKESFPLTVTSAQKNPTAFYLCASSTGRTSELQYFGPGTRLTVT.

The chain couples TRBV20-1 to TRBJ2-5, with 8 positions matching TRBD1. V lost 3 bases, J lost 1 base, and 10 bases stayed unmatched. Germline V lookup: CDR1 DFQATT, CDR2 SNEGSKA (reference sequence). The CDR3 length is 16 residues. The CDR3 DNA follows: TGCAGTGCTAGTGTCCCCCGGACAGGGAGCCAAGAGACCCAGTACTTC. Protein sequence: CSASVPRTGSQETQYF.

J is TRBJ1-1 and V is TRBV7-2; TRBD1 aligns across 9 bases. V trimming: 3 bases; J trimming: 5 bases; junction bases outside the gene matches: 4. The CDR3 is made up of 14 amino acids. Germline CDR1 SGHTA, CDR2 FQGNSA. The CDR3 nucleotides read TGTGCCAGCAGCTTTGACAGGGGGAGAACTGAAGCTTTCTTT. Its translation: CASSFDRGRTEAFF.

The rearrangement links TRBV11-2 to TRBJ2-1; D call uncertain. This CDR3 contains 14 residues. The germline V gene has CDR1 SGHAT and CDR2 FQNNGV. V lost 5 bases, J lost 4 bases, and 12 bases lay in between. CDR3 DNA: TGTGCCAGCAGCACTAATCGGGTATACAATGAGCAGTTCTTC. It encodes CASSTNRVYNEQFF.

This chain links TRBV19 with TRBJ2-4, with D possibly TRBD2 on 5 matching bases. Trimming removed 3 bases from V and 2 bases from J, with 11 bases in between. The length of the CDR3 is 15 residues. CDR1 and CDR2 from the germline V gene are LNHDA and SQIVND (reference sequence). The CDR3 region has the DNA TGTGCCAGTAGTATCGGACCGGGATCCAAAAACATTCAGTACTTC. As protein: CASSIGPGSKNIQYF.

The chain links TRBV28 to TRBJ1-2, with a tentative D call TRBD1 (5 bases). Germline V gives CDR1 MDHEN, CDR2 SYDVKM. The CDR3 consists of 16 residues. V lost 3 bases and J lost 2, with 16 bases in between. CDR3 nucleotides: TGTGCCAGCAGTTTCATCCTATCGGGACTGAACTATGGCTACACCTTC. Translating it yields CASSFILSGLNYGYTF.

This clone showed up just a few times. DNA of the CDR3: TGTGCCAGCAGCTCGCCCCCGGGACTCACCCAGTACTTC. Translating gives CASSSPPGLTQYF. The chain employs TRBV11-1 and TRBJ2-5, with D maybe TRBD2 (6 bases). There are 13 residues in the CDR3. Deletions cut 4 bases from V and 8 bases from J, with 14 bases between. Germline V gives CDR1 SGHAT, CDR2 FQDESV (reference sequence).

The V call is TRBV5-1, the J call TRBJ1-1; 7 bases are shared with TRBD1. The CDR3 covers 15 residues. Trimming took 4 bases from V and 5 from J; bases not matched to a gene: 11. Germline V gene sequence: CDR1 SGHRS, CDR2 YFSETQ. In nucleotides, the CDR3 is TGCGCCAGCAGCCCCCAGTCAGGGGGGGGGACTGAAGCTTTCTTT. Its translation: CASSPQSGGGTEAFF.

The rearrangement uses TRBV7-3 and TRBJ1-1, with D unclear. CDR3 length: 13 residues. V was shortened by 2 bases and J by 9 bases, with 13 bases between the two germline ends. Germline CDR1 is SGHTA and CDR2 is FQGTGA. CDR3 sequence (DNA): TGTGCCAGCAGCTTAGGACCCTCGGGGAAAGCTTTCTTT. Its protein product is CASSLGPSGKAFF.

The chain recombines TRBV11-2 with TRBJ2-3, with no clear D. CDR3 length equals 15 residues. Germline assignment: CDR1 SGHAT and CDR2 FQNNGV. V was shortened by 0 bases and J by 3 bases, with 10 bases between the two germline ends. The CDR3 DNA sequence: TGTGCCAGCAGCTTAGACCTCAGTTGGACAGATACGCAGTATTTT. Translating it yields CASSLDLSWTDTQYF.

V and J are TRBV6-6 and TRBJ1-2, with TRBD1 identical over 7 bases. The trim removed 6 bases at V and 7 bases at J, leaving 8 bases unmatched. The CDR3 extends over 13 amino acids. The V gene's germline CDR1 is MNHNY and CDR2 SVGAGI (reference sequence). The CDR3 loop is CASSQTGFRGYTF. The CDR3 nucleotides read TGTGCCAGCAGCCAGACAGGGTTTCGTGGCTACACCTTC.